There are a few counts of the clone carrying this T cell receptor (beta chain). What it binds is not known. One entry per CDR3 protein results from TCRdb running MiXCR on the 5' RACE reads. The table shows nearly 350,000 distinct CDR3 sequences, with roughly 8% occurring only once. The sample originates from a study of T cells after yellow fever vaccination. Broader study findings: Most primary-vaccination clones reappeared after the booster (more than 95% CD4, roughly 90% CD8). Researchers report a weaker secondary response that nonetheless peaked faster, day 5 versus 15.

The V gene end was trimmed by 4 bases and the J gene end by 4 bases; junction bases not matched to a gene: 10. Germline-derived CDR1 and CDR2 are MGHRA and YSYEKL. The CDR3 extends over 16 amino acids. The TCR comes from a man younger than 30 who received the YFV17D yellow fever vaccine. The sample in question was PBMCs, obtained 35 to 50 days after the first yellow fever vaccination. The chain joins TRBV4-1 to TRBJ1-2, with TRBD1 matching over 9 bases. The chain's CDR3 is CASSPGTGLNLYGYTF. CDR3 bases: TGCGCCAGCAGCCCCGGGACAGGGTTGAACCTCTATGGCTACACCTTC.